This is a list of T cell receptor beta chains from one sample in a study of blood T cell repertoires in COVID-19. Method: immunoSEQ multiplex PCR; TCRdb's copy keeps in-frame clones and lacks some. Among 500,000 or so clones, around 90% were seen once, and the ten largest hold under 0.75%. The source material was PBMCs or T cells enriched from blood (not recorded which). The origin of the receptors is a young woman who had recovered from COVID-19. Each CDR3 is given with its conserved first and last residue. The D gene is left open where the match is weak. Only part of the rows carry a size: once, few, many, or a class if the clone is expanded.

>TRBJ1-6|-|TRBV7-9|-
CASSPKGGGSVNSPLHF
TGTGCCAGCAGCCCAAAGGGGGGGGGAAGTGTTAATTCACCCCTCCACTTT
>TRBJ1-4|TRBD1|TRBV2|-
CASSFQTGVGEKLFF
TGTGCCAGCAGCTTTCAGACAGGGGTGGGTGAAAAACTGTTTTTT
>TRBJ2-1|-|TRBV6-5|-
CASSYSASINEQFF
TGTGCCAGCAGTTATAGTGCTAGCATCAATGAGCAGTTCTTC
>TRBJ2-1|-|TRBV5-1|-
CASSLEGGDEQFF
TGCGCCAGCAGCTTGGAAGGGGGGGATGAGCAGTTCTTC
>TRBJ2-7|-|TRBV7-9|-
CASSSTEGSYEQYF
TGTGCCAGCAGCTCGACGGAGGGCTCCTACGAGCAGTACTTC
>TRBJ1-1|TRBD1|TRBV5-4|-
CASSHDQTGRSRAFF
TGTGCCAGCAGCCATGATCAGACAGGGCGATCAAGAGCTTTCTTT
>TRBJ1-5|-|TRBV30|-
CAWSAFGQRSNQPQHF
TGTGCCTGGAGTGCCTTCGGACAGCGGTCGAATCAGCCCCAGCATTTT
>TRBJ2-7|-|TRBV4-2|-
CASSQDGSYEQYF
TGTGCCAGCAGCCAAGATGGTAGCTACGAGCAGTACTTC
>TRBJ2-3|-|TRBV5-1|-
CASSFGQRTDTQYF
TGCGCCAGCAGCTTCGGACAGCGCACAGATACGCAGTATTTT
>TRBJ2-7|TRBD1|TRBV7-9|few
CASSLEGGPPIF
TGTGCCAGCAGCTTAGAAGGGGGCCCGCCAATCTTC
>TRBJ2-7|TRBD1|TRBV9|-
CASSVLRTGGEPYEQYF
TGTGCCAGCAGCGTTTTAAGGACAGGGGGCGAACCCTACGAGCAGTACTTC
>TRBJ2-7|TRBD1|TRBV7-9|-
CASNQPGQSYEQYF
TGTGCCAGCAACCAGCCGGGACAGTCCTACGAGCAGTACTTC
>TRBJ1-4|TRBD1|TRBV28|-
CASSSGTGRNEKLFF
TGTGCCAGCAGTTCAGGGACAGGAAGAAATGAAAAACTGTTTTTT
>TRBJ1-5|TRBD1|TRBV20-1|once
CSASTGQHNQPQHF
TGCAGTGCTAGTACGGGACAGCATAATCAGCCCCAGCATTTT
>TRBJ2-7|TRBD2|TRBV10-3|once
CAIADALGLAGPRGEQYF
TGTGCCATCGCAGACGCTCTTGGACTAGCGGGGCCTCGGGGCGAGCAGTACTTC
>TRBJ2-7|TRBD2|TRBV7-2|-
CASSPLGGGVVEQYF
TGTGCCAGCAGCCCCTTGGGCGGGGGGGTCGTCGAGCAGTACTTC
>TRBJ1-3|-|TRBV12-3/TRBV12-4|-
CASSLSRGNTIYF
TGTGCCAGCAGTCTTTCTCGGGGAAACACCATATATTTT
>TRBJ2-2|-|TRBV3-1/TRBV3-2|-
CASSQDGTGEDTGELFF
TGTGCCAGCAGCCAAGACGGCACAGGGGAGGACACCGGGGAGCTGTTTTTT
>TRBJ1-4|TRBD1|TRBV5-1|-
CASSKGQGNWETNEKLFF
TGCGCCAGCAGCAAGGGACAGGGGAATTGGGAAACTAATGAAAAACTGTTTTTT
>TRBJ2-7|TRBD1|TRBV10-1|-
CASSPGTGASYEQYF
TGCGCCAGCAGCCCCGGGACAGGGGCTTCGTACGAGCAGTACTTC
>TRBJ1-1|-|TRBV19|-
CASSIQRDAGEAFF
TGTGCCAGTAGTATTCAGCGGGATGCGGGTGAAGCTTTCTTT
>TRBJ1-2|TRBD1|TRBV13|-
CASSLGIQGNGYTF
TGTGCCAGCAGCTTAGGCATACAGGGGAATGGCTACACCTTC